This TCR beta chain emerged from a study of T cell responses to AZD1222 COVID-19 vaccine. Whole-study results and caveats: Females outnumbered males among donors, who were mostly white British; clonal diversity was possibly underestimated.

To note about this clone: The antigen remains unidentified.

TCRdb's table, derived via immunoSEQ multiplex PCR, lists solely in-frame clones and lacks some. The sample consists of 120,000 or so clones, about 91% of them appearing once. Germline loops: CDR1 MNHNS, CDR2 SASEGT. Trimming stripped 2 bases from V and 13 bases from J, with 17 bases between. CDR3 length equals 13 residues. The receptor was derived from an adult in good health. The sample in question was peripheral blood, obtained on day 0 of AZD1222 vaccination. The chain joins TRBV6-1 to TRBJ1-2; no clear D gene. The CDR3 loop is CASSERTSWVGTF. CDR3 nucleotide sequence: TGTGCCAGCAGTGAACGCACTTCGTGGGTCGGCACCTTC.